This T cell receptor beta chain was sequenced during a study of blood T cell repertoires in COVID-19. The method was immunoSEQ multiplex PCR; TCRdb's version includes in-frame clones alone and lacks a portion of them. The sample holds approximately 120,000 clones, approximately 84% seen once. CDR3 length: 17 residues. V shed 6 bases, J shed 8 bases, and the junction held 16 bases outside the gene matches. Germline CDR1 reads SEHNR; CDR2 reads FQNEAQ (reference sequence). This TCR derives from a woman aged 45-65 years who had recovered from COVID-19. The V and J genes are TRBV7-9 and TRBJ1-3, with 10 bases identical to TRBD1. Input material: peripheral blood. This CDR3 is CASSQNWASTGGHTIYF. CDR3 coding DNA: TGTGCCAGCAGTCAGAATTGGGCTTCGACAGGGGGCCACACCATATATTTT. Variable domain in full (rest from reference TRBV7-9 and TRBJ1-3): DTGVSQNPRHKITKRGQNVTFRCDPISEHNRLYWYRQTLGQGPEFLTYFQNEAQLEKSRLLSDRFSAERPKGSFSTLEIQRTEQGDSAMYLCASSQNWASTGGHTIYFGEGSWLTVV.